This TCR beta chain emerged from a study of control samples from healthy donors and cancer patients. The protocol was immunoSEQ multiplex PCR, while the TCRdb copy is restricted to in-frame clones and leaves out a portion. The sample has just over 150,000 clones; roughly 90% are singletons. The V gene's germline CDR1 is LGHNA and CDR2 YSLEER. With 1 base removed from V and 5 bases from J, the gap between germline ends came to 8 bases. The CDR3 loop spans 13 amino acids. Sequencing was performed on blood. This TCR was sampled from a man aged 25-45 years in good health. The chain recombines TRBV4-3 with TRBJ1-1; TRBD1 might be the D (5 bases). In DNA, the CDR3 is TGCGCCAGCAGCCAAGTTGGGGGAACTGAAGCTTTCTTT. Translating gives CASSQVGGTEAFF.